This TCR beta chain emerged from a study of T cell repertoires in cytomegalovirus infection. Study as a whole: Both CMV infection and a matching HLA type were indicated by public TCR beta signatures.

MiXCR, applied by TCRdb to the reads, yields one record per CDR3 protein. Of around 500,000 distinct CDR3 sequences in the sample, 40% to 50% were seen once. Note on this clonotype: Its antigen is not identified.

V shed 0 bases and J shed 5 bases, with 11 bases lying between them. The CDR3 covers 15 residues. CDR1 LNHNV and CDR2 YYDKDF come from the germline V gene (reference sequence). The chain recombines TRBV15 with TRBJ1-5; tentatively, D is TRBD1 (5 bases). Sequencing was performed on cultured PBMCs, taken from culture after CMV antigen stimulation. This sequence was found in a human donor in good health (CMV status not recorded). Some clones in this sample may be carry-over from other donors' samples. The CDR3: CATSRDIAGHQPQHF. CDR3 in DNA: TGTGCCACCAGCAGAGATATCGCAGGGCATCAGCCCCAGCATTTT.